The following is a T cell receptor beta chain sequence with its context. The sample is drawn from a study of blood T cell repertoires in COVID-19. Background on the study: Sites across the United States, Italy and Spain contributed samples from acute and convalescent COVID-19. T cells, B-cell-depleted T cells, or PBMCs supplied cDNA or gDNA.

Source study methods: Researchers report that nucleated cell counts were estimated from reference gene primer amplification. Clones were read by immunoSEQ multiplex PCR, and TCRdb kept only the in-frame ones, dropping some. That table supplies the V and J calls and clone size; D and trimming were determined from the DNA. The repertoire holds about 71,000 clones, roughly 80% seen once, with roughly an eighth in the top ten. Germline V gene sequence: CDR1 SEHNR, CDR2 FQNEAQ (reference sequence). After removal of 5 bases from V and 2 bases from J, the junction contained 15 bases not matched to a gene. This CDR3 has 18 residues.

The sequenced sample was peripheral blood. This clonotype was obtained from a woman over 75 with acute or convalescent COVID-19. The chain joins TRBV7-9 to TRBJ2-3; 8 nucleotides agree with TRBD2. This chain's CDR3 is CASSRDGGSGNPTDTQYF. CDR3 bases: TGTGCCAGCAGCCGAGATGGGGGTAGCGGGAACCCCACAGATACGCAGTATTTT. Supplemented by reference TRBV7-9 and TRBJ2-3, the full variable domain reads DTGVSQNPRHKITKRGQNVTFRCDPISEHNRLYWYRQTLGQGPEFLTYFQNEAQLEKSRLLSDRFSAERPKGSFSTLEIQRTEQGDSAMYLCASSRDGGSGNPTDTQYFGPGTRLTVL.